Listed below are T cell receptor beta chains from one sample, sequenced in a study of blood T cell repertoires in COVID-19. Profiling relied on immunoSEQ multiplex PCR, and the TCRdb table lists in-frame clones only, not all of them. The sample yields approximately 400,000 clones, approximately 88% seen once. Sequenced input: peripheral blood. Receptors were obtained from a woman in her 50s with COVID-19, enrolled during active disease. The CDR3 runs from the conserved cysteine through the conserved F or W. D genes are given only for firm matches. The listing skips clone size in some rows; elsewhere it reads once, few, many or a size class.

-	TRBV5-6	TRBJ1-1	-	TGTGCCAGCAGCTTAACCCCAGGGGTCACTGAAGCTTTCTTT	CASSLTPGVTEAFF
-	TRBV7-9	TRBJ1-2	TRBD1	TGTGCCAGCAGCTTAGACCGACAGGGGGTGGTCTTCGGCTACACCTTC	CASSLDRQGVVFGYTF
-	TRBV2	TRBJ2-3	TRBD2	TGTGCCAGCAGTGAAGAGGCTAGCGGGGGTCTTGGTACGCAGTATTTT	CASSEEASGGLGTQYF
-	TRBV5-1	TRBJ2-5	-	TGCGCCAGCAGCTTGGGGCAGGGCGAGCAAGAGACCCAGTACTTC	CASSLGQGEQETQYF
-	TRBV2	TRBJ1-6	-	TGTGCCAGCAGCCAACAGGGTGAGGATTCACCCCTCCACTTT	CASSQQGEDSPLHF
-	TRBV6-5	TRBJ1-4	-	TGTGCCAGCAGTTACCGCCGGGGAAGGGTAAAACTGTTTTTT	CASSYRRGRVKLFF
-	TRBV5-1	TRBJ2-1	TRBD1	TGCGCCAGCAGCTTGAGGCGACAGGGGTACAATGAGCAGTTCTTC	CASSLRRQGYNEQFF
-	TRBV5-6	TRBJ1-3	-	TGTGCCAGCAGCCTAGGGGGTGGAAACACCATATATTTT	CASSLGGGNTIYF
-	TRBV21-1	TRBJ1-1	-	TGTGCCAGCAGCAAAGCGGAGGGGAACACTGAAGCTTTCTTT	CASSKAEGNTEAFF
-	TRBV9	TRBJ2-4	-	TGTGCCAGCAGTCAACAGGGGGAGGGAAACATTCAGTACTTC	CASSQQGEGNIQYF
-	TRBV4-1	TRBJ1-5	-	TGCGCCAGCAGCCAAGAAGGGGGCAATCAGCCCCAGCATTTT	CASSQEGGNQPQHF
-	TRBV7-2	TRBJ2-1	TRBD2	TGTGCCAGCAGATTTAGCGGGGCACCCTACAATGAGCAGTTCTTC	CASRFSGAPYNEQFF
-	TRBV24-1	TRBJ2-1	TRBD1	TGTGCCACAGGACAGGGGTCGACCTACAATGAGCAGTTCTTC	CATGQGSTYNEQFF
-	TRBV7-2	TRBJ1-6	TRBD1	TGTGCCAGCAGCCCAGGGGGTTCACCCCTCCACTTT	CASSPGGSPLHF
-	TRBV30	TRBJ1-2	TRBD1	TGTGCCTGCAGACAGGGTGGGAACTATGGCTACACCTTC	CACRQGGNYGYTF
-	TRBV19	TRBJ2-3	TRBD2	TGTGCCAGTAGTGAGACTAGCGGGGGCACAGATACGCAGTATTTT	CASSETSGGTDTQYF
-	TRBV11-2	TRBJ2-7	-	TGTGCCAGCAGCTTAGCGGGACTCAAGGACGAGCAGTACTTC	CASSLAGLKDEQYF
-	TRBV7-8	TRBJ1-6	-	TGTGCCAGCAGCTTAGCAATGGGAGGTAATTCACCCCTCCACTTT	CASSLAMGGNSPLHF
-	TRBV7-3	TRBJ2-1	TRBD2	TGTGCCAGCAGCTCCCAGGGACTAGCGGGGGGCCTCTACAATGAGCAGTTCTTC	CASSSQGLAGGLYNEQFF
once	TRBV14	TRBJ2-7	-	TGTGCCAGCAGCCCAGGGGTCCACGAGCAGTACTTC	CASSPGVHEQYF
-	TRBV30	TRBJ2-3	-	TGTGCCTGGGGCGTCGGGGGTGACACAGATACGCAGTATTTT	CAWGVGGDTDTQYF
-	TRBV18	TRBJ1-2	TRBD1	TGTGCCAGCTCACCACGAACAGGGGGGGCTGGTGGCTACACCTTC	CASSPRTGGAGGYTF
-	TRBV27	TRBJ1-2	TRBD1	TGTGCCAGCACGGGACAGGGGGCCTATGGCTACACCTTC	CASTGQGAYGYTF
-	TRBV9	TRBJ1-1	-	TGTGCCAGCAGCGTAGGTGGGCGAACCACTGAAGCTTTCTTT	CASSVGGRTTEAFF
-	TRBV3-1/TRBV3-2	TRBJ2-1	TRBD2	TGTGCCAGCAGCCAAGATATTGCGGGGGGCTACAATGAGCAGTTCTTC	CASSQDIAGGYNEQFF
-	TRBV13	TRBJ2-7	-	TGTGCCAGCAGCTTAGGTCGGTCGGGGCAGTACTTC	CASSLGRSGQYF
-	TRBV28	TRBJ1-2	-	TGTGCCAGCAGCCCCCGGGGGGGGGCAGATGGCTACACCTTC	CASSPRGGADGYTF
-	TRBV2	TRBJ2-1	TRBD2	TGTGCCAGCAGTGAATACCTAGCGGGGGGAAATGAGCAGTTCTTC	CASSEYLAGGNEQFF
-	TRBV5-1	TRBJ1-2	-	TGCGCCAGCAGCTTGGCAAGCCGGAGTGGCTACACCTTC	CASSLASRSGYTF
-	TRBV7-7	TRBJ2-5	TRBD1	TGTGCCAGCAGCTTGGGGACAGGGGGTCAAGAGACCCAGTACTTC	CASSLGTGGQETQYF
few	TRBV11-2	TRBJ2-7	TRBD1	TGTGCCAGCAGCTTATCCGGGACAGGGGGCGCAAGGGCAAGTGAGCAGTACTTC	CASSLSGTGGARASEQYF
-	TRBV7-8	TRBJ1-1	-	TGTGCCAGCTCCCATCGGGGGAGGGGAAGTATCCCTGAAGCTTTCTTT	CASSHRGRGSIPEAFF
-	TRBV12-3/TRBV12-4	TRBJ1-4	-	TGTGCCTCTAGGGGGTGGGGTAATGAAAAACTGTTTTTT	CASRGWGNEKLFF
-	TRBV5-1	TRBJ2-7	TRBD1	TGCGCCAGCAGCCCGACAGGGGGGTCAGAAAACGAGCAGTACTTC	CASSPTGGSENEQYF
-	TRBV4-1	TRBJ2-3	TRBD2	TGCGCCAGCAGAGTGGGGGGGATCTCCGGGGATACGCAGTATTTT	CASRVGGISGDTQYF
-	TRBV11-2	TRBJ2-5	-	TGTGCCAGCAGCCACGCGAGGGAGACCCAGTACTTC	CASSHARETQYF
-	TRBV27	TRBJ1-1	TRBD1	TGTGCCAGCAGTTCCCGGACAGGGAGGAACACTGAAGCTTTCTTT	CASSSRTGRNTEAFF
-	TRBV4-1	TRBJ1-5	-	TGCGCCAGCAGCCAAGGAATCGGACAGCCAGACGATCAGCCCCAGCATTTT	CASSQGIGQPDDQPQHF
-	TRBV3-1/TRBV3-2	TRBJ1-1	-	TGTGCCAGCCATGACGGGACTGAAGCTTTCTTT	CASHDGTEAFF
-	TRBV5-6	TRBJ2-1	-	TGTGCCAGCAGCCAGGGTCTTGGGGGGGCAGAGCAGTTCTTC	CASSQGLGGAEQFF
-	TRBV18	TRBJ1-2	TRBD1	TGTGCCAGCTCACCACCATCAGGGGGCAGCCACTATGGCTACACCTTC	CASSPPSGGSHYGYTF
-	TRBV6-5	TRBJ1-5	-	TGTGCCAGCAGTTCAGACAGGAATTATCAGCCCCAGCATTTT	CASSSDRNYQPQHF
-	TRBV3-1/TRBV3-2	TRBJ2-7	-	TGTGCCAGCAGCCAAGTGGGAGTCCCCTACGAGCAGTACTTC	CASSQVGVPYEQYF
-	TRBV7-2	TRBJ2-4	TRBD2	TGTGCCAGCAGCCCCCGAGCGGGGGGCTTAGCCAAAAACATTCAGTACTTC	CASSPRAGGLAKNIQYF
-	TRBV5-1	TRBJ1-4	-	TGCGCCAGCAGCCCGAGCACTACCCCAACTAATGAAAAACTGTTTTTT	CASSPSTTPTNEKLFF